The rows below give T cell receptor beta chains drawn from one sample of a study of blood T cell repertoires in COVID-19. Sequencing used immunoSEQ multiplex PCR; TCRdb keeps in-frame clones, though not all of them. The sample consists of about 170,000 clones, 65% to 85% of them appearing once. The sequenced material came from peripheral blood. Receptor source: a human donor with acute or convalescent COVID-19. The donor label of this sample is uncertain. CDR3s include the opening cysteine and the closing phenylalanine or tryptophan. D genes are given only for firm matches. Where a row states a size, it is once, few, many or the class of an expanded clone; other rows omit it.

cdr3_aa cdr3_nt v_call clone_size j_call d_call
CSASLGGGDWETQYF TGCAGTGCTAGTTTAGGGGGGGGAGATTGGGAGACCCAGTACTTC TRBV20-1 - TRBJ2-5 -
CASSLECRGYTF TGTGCCAGCAGCTTAGAGTGCAGAGGCTACACCTTC TRBV11-3 - TRBJ1-2 -
CASSLVGDKETQYF TGTGCCAGCAGCTTAGTCGGGGACAAAGAGACCCAGTACTTC TRBV11-2 - TRBJ2-5 -
CASSISTGGSDTQYF TGTGCCAGCTCAATCTCGACAGGGGGCTCAGATACGCAGTATTTT TRBV18 - TRBJ2-3 TRBD1
CASSLVMGTEEAFF TGTGCCAGCAGCTTAGTAATGGGGACAGAAGAAGCTTTCTTT TRBV7-9 - TRBJ1-1 TRBD1
CASSFSPQGYTEAFF TGTGCCAGCAGCTTTAGTCCCCAGGGGTACACTGAAGCTTTCTTT TRBV5-5 - TRBJ1-1 -
CASSFLGVDIQYF TGTGCCAGCAGTTTCCTTGGAGTAGACATTCAGTACTTC TRBV12-3/TRBV12-4 - TRBJ2-4 -
CASSGPGPHQPQHF TGTGCCAGCAGTGGGCCAGGGCCCCATCAGCCCCAGCATTTT TRBV27 - TRBJ1-5 -
CASSLRDRGVGTEAFF TGTGCCAGCAGCCTTAGGGACAGGGGAGTGGGAACTGAAGCTTTCTTT TRBV3-1/TRBV3-2 - TRBJ1-1 TRBD1
CASSGGRRGSPLHF TGTGCCAGCAGCGGCGGACGGAGGGGTTCACCCCTCCACTTT TRBV9 few TRBJ1-6 -
CASSETGLSSYEQYF TGTGCCAGCAGTGAAACAGGGCTAAGCTCCTACGAGCAGTACTTC TRBV25-1 few TRBJ2-7 -
CASAGRTSGGLGAYNEQFF TGCGCCAGCGCAGGGAGGACTAGCGGGGGGCTTGGGGCATACAATGAGCAGTTCTTC TRBV5-1 - TRBJ2-1 TRBD2
CSVRLAGRNEQFF TGCAGCGTCCGACTAGCGGGACGGAATGAGCAGTTCTTC TRBV29-1 - TRBJ2-1 TRBD2
CASSYSYRGTEAFF TGTGCCAGCAGTTATTCATACAGGGGAACTGAAGCTTTCTTT TRBV6-5 few TRBJ1-1 TRBD1
CASSNPGGGLRRGYTF TGTGCCAGCAGTAACCCAGGGGGCGGACTTAGGAGAGGCTACACCTTC TRBV28 - TRBJ1-2 TRBD1
CASSLERRTVIEAFF TGTGCCAGCAGCTTAGAAAGACGGACAGTTATAGAAGCTTTCTTT TRBV11-2 - TRBJ1-1 -
CASSLAGRTDTQYF TGTGCCAGCAGTTTAGCGGGACGCACAGATACGCAGTATTTT TRBV28 - TRBJ2-3 -
CSVGGGGDEQFF TGCAGCGTTGGTGGCGGGGGAGATGAGCAGTTCTTC TRBV29-1 - TRBJ2-1 TRBD2
CASSFPREGADTQYF TGTGCCAGCAGTTTTCCCCGGGAGGGAGCAGATACGCAGTATTTT TRBV28 - TRBJ2-3 TRBD2
CASSGAVWGGGTDTQYF TGTGCCAGCAGTGGTGCTGTATGGGGCGGCGGCACAGATACGCAGTATTTT TRBV25-1 - TRBJ2-3 -
CASSFAGVNNEQYF TGCGCCAGCAGCTTCGCAGGGGTTAATAACGAGCAGTACTTC TRBV5-1 - TRBJ2-7 -
CAGRQGGSFGNSPLHF TGTGCCGGAAGACAGGGTGGATCGTTTGGGAATTCACCCCTCCACTTT TRBV2 few TRBJ1-6 TRBD1
CASSVTGVGTEAFF TGTGCCAGCAGTGTTACAGGGGTGGGAACTGAAGCTTTCTTT TRBV2 - TRBJ1-1 TRBD1
CASSLNSLPSYEQYF TGTGCCAGCAGCTTGAACAGTTTACCCTCCTACGAGCAGTACTTC TRBV5-4 - TRBJ2-7 -
CASSLVGGDQPQHF TGCGCCAGCAGCTTGGTAGGGGGCGATCAGCCCCAGCATTTT TRBV5-1 - TRBJ1-5 TRBD1
CASSPGGGAETQYF TGTGCCAGCAGCCCAGGCGGGGGGGCGGAGACCCAGTACTTC TRBV9 - TRBJ2-5 TRBD2
CASSPDTYNSPLHF TGTGCCAGCTCTCCGGACACTTATAATTCACCCCTCCACTTT TRBV18 - TRBJ1-6 -
CASLRSGAGAKNIQYF TGTGCCAGCTTACGTAGCGGGGCTGGGGCCAAAAACATTCAGTACTTC TRBV18 - TRBJ2-4 TRBD2
CASRGSNQPQHF TGTGCCAGCAGGGGCAGCAATCAGCCCCAGCATTTT TRBV6-5 once TRBJ1-5 -
CASSSLAYDGDTQYF TGTGCCAGCAGCTCCCTTGCCTATGATGGAGATACGCAGTATTTT TRBV5-6 - TRBJ2-3 -
CSASLRAGNSNQPQHF TGCAGTGCTAGTCTCCGGGCAGGGAACAGCAATCAGCCCCAGCATTTT TRBV20-1 - TRBJ1-5 -
CASSFYTYNEQFF TGTGCCAGCAGCTTCTATACTTACAATGAGCAGTTCTTC TRBV11-1 - TRBJ2-1 -
CAAFGGGVVGTEAFF TGTGCCGCTTTCGGAGGGGGGGTTGTGGGAACTGAAGCTTTCTTT TRBV6-5 - TRBJ1-1 -
CASKRGRGGYGYTF TGTGCCAGCAAGAGAGGCAGGGGCGGGTATGGCTACACCTTC TRBV2 - TRBJ1-2 -
CSAGRLPEQFF TGCAGTGCTGGAAGACTACCCGAGCAGTTCTTC TRBV20-1 - TRBJ2-1 -
CASRRGLDQPQHF TGTGCCAGTAGAAGGGGGTTGGATCAGCCCCAGCATTTT TRBV19 - TRBJ1-5 -
CSAGAKGSYTF TGCAGTGCTGGGGCCAAGGGGAGCTACACCTTC TRBV20-1 - TRBJ1-2 -